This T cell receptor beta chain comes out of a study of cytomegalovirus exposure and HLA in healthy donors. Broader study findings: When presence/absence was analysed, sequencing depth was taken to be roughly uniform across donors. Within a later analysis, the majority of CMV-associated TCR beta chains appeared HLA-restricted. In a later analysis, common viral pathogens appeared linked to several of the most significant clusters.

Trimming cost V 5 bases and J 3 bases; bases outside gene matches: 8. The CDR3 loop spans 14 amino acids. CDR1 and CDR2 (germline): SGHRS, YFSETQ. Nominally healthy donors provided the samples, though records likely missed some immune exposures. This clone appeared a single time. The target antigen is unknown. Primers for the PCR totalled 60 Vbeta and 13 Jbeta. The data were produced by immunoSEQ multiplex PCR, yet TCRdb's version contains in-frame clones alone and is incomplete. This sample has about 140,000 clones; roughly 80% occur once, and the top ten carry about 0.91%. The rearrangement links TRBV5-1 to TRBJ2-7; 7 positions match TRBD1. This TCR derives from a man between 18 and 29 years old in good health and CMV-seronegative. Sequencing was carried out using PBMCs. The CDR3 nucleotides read TGCGCCAGCAGTTTAACCGGGACAGACTACGAGCAGTACTTC. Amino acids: CASSLTGTDYEQYF.